The 18 T cell receptor beta chains below all came from one sample that was sequenced in a study of OX40 agonist ivuxolimab in advanced cancers. Repertoires were generated with immunoSEQ multiplex PCR, while TCRdb's copy carries only in-frame clones and drops some. The sample contains roughly 56,000 clones, around 83% of which appear only once. This specimen was CD4+ or CD8+ T cells sorted from blood, taken in a trial of the OX40 agonist ivuxolimab. The receptors originated from an adult with an advanced solid tumor such as melanoma, head and neck, liver or kidney cancer.

The chain combines TRBV6-6 with TRBJ1-1; D not resolved. Germline-derived CDR1 and CDR2 are MNHNY and SVGAGI (reference sequence). This CDR3 region has 14 residues. Trimming shortened V by 4 bases and J by 1 base, and 10 bases separated the two germline ends. The chain's CDR3 is CASSSRWENTEAFF. The CDR3 DNA reads as TGTGCCAGCAGTTCCCGGTGGGAGAACACTGAAGCTTTCTTT.

This clone was picked up one time. The chain couples TRBV7-9 to TRBJ1-2; D is possibly TRBD1 (5 bases). The CDR3 is 14 amino acids. Trimming left V 3 bases short and J 5 bases short, with 13 bases between. Germline assignment: CDR1 SEHNR and CDR2 FQNEAQ (reference sequence). CDR3 loop: CASSFAGLPYGYTF. CDR3 nucleotides: TGTGCCAGCAGCTTTGCGGGACTCCCGTATGGCTACACCTTC.

The chain joins TRBV2 to TRBJ2-5; D is perhaps TRBD2 (6 bases). Trimming removed 8 bases from V and 1 base from J, with 8 bases in between. Germline-derived CDR1 and CDR2 are SNHLY and FYNNEI. The CDR3 covers 12 residues. CDR3 bases: TGTGCCAGCCGGGGAGGCCAAGAGACCCAGTACTTC. Amino acids: CASRGGQETQYF.

V is TRBV15 and J is TRBJ2-1; a possible D gene is TRBD2 (5 bases). This CDR3 has 15 amino acids. Germline V gives CDR1 LNHNV, CDR2 YYDKDF (reference sequence). V was pared by 5 bases and J by 0 bases, with 11 bases between. CDR3 DNA: TGTGCCACCAGCTCGGAGGTGAGCTCCTACAATGAGCAGTTCTTC. Translation gives CATSSEVSSYNEQFF.

This chain links TRBV7-2 with TRBJ2-5; D unclear. Germline CDR1 and CDR2: SGHTA and FQGNSA. The CDR3 extends over 13 amino acids. The ends were cut back, 4 bases at V and 6 bases at J, with 12 bases in the middle. CDR3 DNA: TGTGCCAGCAGCTGGACCCGCGACCAGACCCAGTACTTC. This gives the protein CASSWTRDQTQYF.

CDR3 region: CASSPGQGRSPLHF. The CDR3 DNA reads TGCGCCAGCAGCCCAGGACAGGGAAGATCACCCCTCCACTTT. V gene TRBV4-1 combines with J gene TRBJ1-6; 8 bases fit TRBD1. J was trimmed by 10 bases and V by 4 bases; bases with no gene match: 6. The CDR3 loop spans 14 amino acids. Germline-derived CDR1 and CDR2 are MGHRA and YSYEKL.

V usage is TRBV28 and J usage is TRBJ2-1; a weak D match, TRBD2 (6 bases). The germline V gene encodes CDR1 MDHEN and CDR2 SYDVKM. This CDR3 comprises 15 residues. Trimming left V 6 bases short and J 8 bases short, with 20 bases between. CDR3 sequence reads: CASRPRPGVPDEQFF. The CDR3 coding sequence is TGTGCCAGCAGACCTAGGCCGGGAGTCCCTGATGAGCAGTTCTTC.

The chain carries TRBV11-1 and TRBJ2-7; possibly TRBD1 or TRBD2 for D (6 bases each). The CDR3 is made up of 14 amino acids. CDR1 is SGHAT and CDR2 is FQDESV in the germline V gene (reference sequence). V was trimmed by 0 bases and J by 3 bases, leaving 9 bases between them. CDR3: CASSLARGLYEQYF. The CDR3 nucleotides are TGTGCCAGCAGCTTAGCCAGGGGACTCTACGAGCAGTACTTC.

The CDR3 DNA sequence: TGCGCCAGCAGCTTGGAAGGGACTAGTTACAATGAGCAGTTCTTC. Residues: CASSLEGTSYNEQFF. The gene calls are TRBV5-1 and TRBJ2-1; TRBD2 matches at 8 bases. The CDR3 is 15 residues long. Losses at the gene ends were 0 bases for V and 4 bases for J; bases not matched to a gene: 3. Looked up from germline, CDR1 is SGHRS and CDR2 is YFSETQ.

The chain has TRBV19 and TRBJ2-3, with D unresolved. Germline loops: CDR1 LNHDA, CDR2 SQIVND (reference sequence). The CDR3 has 14 residues. The germline V and J ends were trimmed by 6 bases and 0 bases, with 10 bases remaining between them. The CDR3 bases are TGTGCCAGTAGGCAGGAGATTAGCACAGATACGCAGTATTTT. This codes for CASRQEISTDTQYF.

The V call is TRBV5-6, the J call TRBJ2-7; D possibly corresponds to TRBD1 (5 bases). The CDR3 is 14 amino acids. V lost 4 bases, J lost 0 bases, and 11 bases lay in between. CDR1 is SGHDT, CDR2 YYEEEE, per germline. The CDR3 DNA reads as TGTGCCAGCAGCCCAGGGTTATACTCCTACGAGCAGTACTTC. Translating it yields CASSPGLYSYEQYF.

CDR3 nucleotides: TGTGCCAGCAGCTTCGGGACACCTAACTATGGCTACACCTTC. It yields the protein CASSFGTPNYGYTF. V is TRBV7-9 and J is TRBJ1-2; the D gene is possibly TRBD1 (6 bases). The V gene lost 3 bases and the J gene lost 0 bases, with 8 bases spanning the gap. Germline CDR1 is SEHNR and CDR2 is FQNEAQ (reference sequence). The CDR3 length is 14 residues.

CDR3 sequence (DNA): TGTGCCAGCAAGCGACAGGGGGGGACTCTCTACGAGCAGTACTTC. The encoded protein is CASKRQGGTLYEQYF. The chain employs TRBV2 and TRBJ2-7; 9 bases fit TRBD1. The trim removed 7 bases at V and 3 bases at J, leaving 10 bases unmatched. CDR3 size: 15 residues. From germline, CDR1 is SNHLY and CDR2 FYNNEI.

The CDR3 DNA follows: TGTGCCAGCAGCCCGCTTTCGAGCTCCTACGAGCAGTACTTC. It codes for CASSPLSSSYEQYF. The chain has TRBV7-2 and TRBJ2-7; D is ambiguous. V was trimmed by 5 bases and J by 0 bases, leaving 11 bases between them. Germline V CDR1 and CDR2: SGHTA, FQGNSA. The CDR3 spans 14 residues.

The chain is built from TRBV5-5 and TRBJ2-6; D is ambiguous. V lost 4 bases and J 0 bases, leaving 11 bases between the germline ends. CDR1 SGHKS and CDR2 YYEKEE come from the germline V gene (reference sequence). This CDR3 spans 16 amino acids. CDR3 DNA: TGTGCCAGCAGCACTTTCGGGCGCTCTGGGGCCAACGTCCTGACTTTC. The encoded protein is CASSTFGRSGANVLTF.

DNA of the CDR3: TGTGCCAGCAGCCCGGACGGCTCCTTTGGCTACACCTTC. Translation gives CASSPDGSFGYTF. J is TRBJ1-2 and V is TRBV9; D uncertain. The V gene's germline CDR1 is SGDLS and CDR2 YYNGEE. Trimming took off 4 bases at V and 7 bases at J, with 14 bases between the two ends. The CDR3 covers 13 residues.

The chain joins TRBV2 to TRBJ1-5; 7 nucleotides align to TRBD1. This CDR3 contains 15 residues. Germline-derived CDR1 and CDR2 are SNHLY and FYNNEI. The trim removed 5 bases at V and 3 bases at J, leaving 7 bases unmatched. The CDR3 is CASSLRGRVNQPQHF. Here the CDR3 DNA reads TGTGCCAGCAGTCTAAGGGGGCGGGTCAATCAGCCCCAGCATTTT.

The chain is built from TRBV19 and TRBJ2-3; D gene unclear. V lost 10 bases to trimming and J lost 2 bases, with 13 bases between them. The length of the CDR3 is 13 residues. Germline lookup yields CDR1 LNHDA and CDR2 SQIVND (reference sequence). CDR3 sequence reads: CATGSGPTDTQYF. The CDR3 DNA is TGTGCCACAGGTTCAGGCCCCACAGATACGCAGTATTTT.